Below, 2 T cell receptor beta chains from the same sample are listed, as sequenced in a study of T cell changes during pregnancy in multiple sclerosis. Some clones are missing from TCRdb's copy, which holds only in-frame ones; the method was immunoSEQ multiplex PCR. Seen here are over 30,000 clones, around 90% observed once, and the top ten hold approximately 1.2%. The specimen comprised CD4+ T cells from peripheral blood mononuclear cells, sampled before pregnancy. The receptor source for this set is a female donor with multiple sclerosis, enrolled in a pregnancy study.

CDR3 region: CSVEVAGKETQYF. Written as DNA, the CDR3 is TGCAGCGTTGAGGTAGCGGGTAAAGAGACCCAGTACTTC. The chain has TRBV29-1 and TRBJ2-5, with 7 bases aligning to TRBD2. The V gene's germline CDR1 is SQVTM and CDR2 ANQGSEA. The J segment lost 3 bases and the V segment lost 3 bases, leaving 4 bases of the junction unmatched. CDR3 length: 13 amino acids.

The chain is built from TRBV7-2 and TRBJ1-2; no definite D call. Germline V gene sequence: CDR1 SGHTA, CDR2 FQGNSA. The CDR3 is made up of 14 amino acids. Trimming shortened V by 2 bases and J by 7 bases, and 14 bases separated the two germline ends. CDR3 coding DNA: TGTGCCAGCAGCTTACAACTTTTCCTTTCTGGCTACACCTTC. Its protein is CASSLQLFLSGYTF. Based on the CDR3 plus reference TRBV7-2 and TRBJ1-2, the full variable domain is GAGVSQSPSNKVTEKGKDVELRCDPISGHTALYWYRQSLGQGLEFLIYFQGNSAPDKSGLPSDRFSAERTGGSVSTLTIQRTQQEDSAVYLCASSLQLFLSGYTFGSGTRLTVV.